Listed here is a single T cell receptor (beta chain). The antigen is unknown. TCRdb reprocessed the reads with MiXCR, giving one entry per CDR3 protein. Of about 340,000 distinct CDR3 sequences listed, about 29% are singletons. Germline V gene lookup returns CDR1 SGHTA and CDR2 FQGTGA. This CDR3 region has 13 residues. Trimming cost V 2 bases and J 6 bases, with 8 bases left between them. This specimen comes from a study of T cell repertoires in cytomegalovirus infection. For the study at large: Well-studied HLA-B-restricted CMV epitopes were used in the study alongside recently identified HLA-C-restricted ones. Indications of both CMV infection and matching HLA type were provided by public TCR beta signatures.

Study results and caveats: There were HLA-C-restricted CMV-specific TCR beta clonotypes dominating the ex vivo response. Accumulated public TCR beta family frequency recognized individuals carrying CMV together with the relevant HLA.

The sample in question was cultured PBMCs, obtained from culture after CMV antigen stimulation. This TCR was recovered from a human donor in good health (CMV status not recorded). Some clones in this sample may be carry-over from other donors' samples. The chain uses TRBV7-3 and TRBJ2-1, with D unresolved. CDR3 sequence: CASSLGGCNEQFF. In DNA form, the CDR3 reads TGTGCCAGCAGCTTAGGCGGTTGCAATGAGCAGTTCTTC.